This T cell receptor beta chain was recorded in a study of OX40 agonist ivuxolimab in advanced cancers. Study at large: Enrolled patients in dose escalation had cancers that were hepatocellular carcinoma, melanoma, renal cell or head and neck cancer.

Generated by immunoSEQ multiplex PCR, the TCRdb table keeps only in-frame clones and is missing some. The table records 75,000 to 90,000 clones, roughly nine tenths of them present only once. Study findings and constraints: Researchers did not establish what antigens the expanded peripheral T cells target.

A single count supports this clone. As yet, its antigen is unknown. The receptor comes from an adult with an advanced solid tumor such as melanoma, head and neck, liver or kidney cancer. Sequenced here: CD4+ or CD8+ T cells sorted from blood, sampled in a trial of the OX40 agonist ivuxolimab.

CDR3 coding DNA: TGTGCCACCGCGGGGGACGGCCGAAAAGATAGGAACACTGAAGCTTTCTTT. Encoded protein: CATAGDGRKDRNTEAFF. The chain combines TRBV15 with TRBJ1-1; D may be TRBD1 (5 bases). CDR1 and CDR2 (germline): LNHNV, YYDKDF (reference sequence). This CDR3 is 17 amino acids long. The germline V and J ends were trimmed by 8 bases and 1 base, with 23 bases remaining between them.